These 19 T cell receptor beta chains originate from one sample sequenced in a study of OX40 agonist ivuxolimab in advanced cancers. Only in-frame clones appear in the TCRdb table, and some are missing; sequencing was by immunoSEQ multiplex PCR. Of roughly 57,000 clones in the sample, approximately 90% are singletons; the top ten hold around 16%. Material: CD4+ or CD8+ T cells sorted from blood, obtained in a trial of the OX40 agonist ivuxolimab. The receptors were gathered from an adult with an advanced solid tumor such as melanoma, head and neck, liver or kidney cancer.

CDR3: CATSLGTDGNTIYF. DNA for the CDR3: TGCGCCACCTCTCTGGGTACAGATGGAAACACCATATATTTT. J is TRBJ1-3 and V is TRBV10-2; D is unresolved. The germline CDR1 and CDR2 sequences are WSHSY and SAAADI. This CDR3 has 14 residues. The ends were cut back, 10 bases at V and 3 bases at J, with 16 bases in the middle.

The chain employs TRBV7-9 and TRBJ2-1; no definite D call. This CDR3 comprises 16 residues. The germline V gene has CDR1 SEHNR and CDR2 FQNEAQ (reference sequence). V lost 1 base and J 6 bases, leaving 16 bases between the germline ends. CDR3 bases: TGTGCCAGCAGCTTAGAATATCTAGGCCTAGGCAATGAGCAGTTCTTC. Its translation is CASSLEYLGLGNEQFF.

CDR3 sequence: CASKQDYEQYF. Here the CDR3 DNA reads TGTGCCAGTAAGCAGGATTACGAGCAGTACTTC. J is TRBJ2-7 and V is TRBV19, with D hard to call. The CDR3 is 11 amino acids. Between the trimmed V and J ends, which lost 7 bases and 4 bases, there was a span of 8 bases. Germline values: CDR1 LNHDA, CDR2 SQIVND (reference sequence).

The chain recombines TRBV5-1 with TRBJ2-1, with D perhaps matching TRBD2 (6 bases). The CDR3 covers 16 residues. The ends were cut back, 5 bases at V and 3 bases at J, with 18 bases in the middle. CDR1 is SGHRS and CDR2 is YFSETQ in the germline V gene. DNA of the CDR3: TGCGCCAGCAGGGCCCGAGTTAGCGGAGACTACAATGAGCAGTTCTTC. It specifies CASRARVSGDYNEQFF. The variable domain in full, with the rest retrieved from reference TRBV5-1 and TRBJ2-1, is KAGVTQTPRYLIKTRGQQVTLSCSPISGHRSVSWYQQTPGQGLQFLFEYFSETQRNKGNFPGRFSGRQFSNSRSEMNVSTLELGDSALYLCASRARVSGDYNEQFFGPGTRLTVL.

The chain recombines TRBV7-6 with TRBJ2-2, with 8 bases lining up with TRBD1. CDR3 length: 16 residues. V dropped 3 bases and J dropped 1; count of bases not matched to a gene: 4. Germline assignment: CDR1 SGHVS and CDR2 FNYEAQ. The CDR3 DNA follows: TGTGCCAGCAGCTTCACCGGGACAGGGAACACCGGGGAGCTGTTTTTT. Translation gives CASSFTGTGNTGELFF.

The CDR3 DNA reads as TGTGCCTCAAGAGGAACGCTTGGGACCCAGTACTTC. It translates to CASRGTLGTQYF. The gene calls are TRBV30 and TRBJ2-5; unclear D gene. The germline V gene encodes CDR1 GTSNPN and CDR2 SVGIG (reference sequence). V gave up 7 bases and J gave up 7 bases, with 16 bases separating them. The CDR3 sequence is 12 residues long.

In its sample, this clone was seen once. The rearrangement joins TRBV5-1 to TRBJ2-7, with TRBD2 matching over 7 bases. The germline V gene encodes CDR1 SGHRS and CDR2 YFSETQ. With V trimmed by 0 bases and J by 3 bases, 6 bases remained unmatched. This CDR3 has 15 residues. CDR3 amino acids: CASSLASGSYYEQYF. The CDR3 region has the DNA TGCGCCAGCAGCTTGGCTAGCGGAAGCTACTACGAGCAGTACTTC.

The chain carries TRBV9 and TRBJ1-2, with unresolved D. V shed 6 bases and J shed 2 bases, with 14 bases lying between them. The CDR3 contains 14 residues. CDR1 is SGDLS, CDR2 YYNGEE, per germline. CDR3 in DNA: TGTGCCAGCAACCGAGGGAACATCAACTATGGCTACACCTTC. This sequence encodes CASNRGNINYGYTF.

Note on this clone: Mismatch with germline at one junction end may stem from a read error. This sequence joins TRBV6-6 and TRBJ2-5; 7 nucleotides line up with TRBD1. This CDR3 has 15 amino acids. Germline loops: CDR1 MNHNY, CDR2 SVGAGI (reference sequence). DNA of the CDR3: TGTGCCATCAGTGAGCCTGGCAGGGGGAGAAAGACCCAGTACTTC. Its protein product is CAISEPGRGRKTQYF.

The CDR3 nucleotides read TGTGCCAGCAGCCCAACGATAGCAGATACGCAGTATTTT. It is translated as CASSPTIADTQYF. The rearrangement uses TRBV7-3 and TRBJ2-3, with D unresolved. V lost 5 bases and J 4 bases, leaving 10 bases between the germline ends. Germline V gene lookup returns CDR1 SGHTA and CDR2 FQGTGA. This CDR3 region has 13 residues.

V gene TRBV29-1 combines with J gene TRBJ2-3; TRBD2 is a possible D gene (6 bases). This CDR3 has 15 residues. Looked up from germline, CDR1 is SQVTM and CDR2 is ANQGSEA. Trimming cost V 0 bases and J 3 bases, with 13 bases left between them. The DNA of the CDR3 is TGCAGCGTTGAAGATATGGGACTTATAACAGATACGCAGTATTTT. Protein sequence: CSVEDMGLITDTQYF.

This chain's CDR3 is CASGRALDTQYF. DNA for the CDR3: TGTGCCAGCGGGAGGGCCTTGGATACGCAGTATTTT. This rearrangement joins TRBV11-1 to TRBJ2-3; 7 bases match TRBD2. This CDR3 has 12 amino acids. Trimming removed 8 bases from V and 6 bases from J; junction bases left unmatched: 5. The V gene's germline CDR1 is SGHAT and CDR2 FQDESV (reference sequence).

The J gene is TRBJ2-1, the V gene TRBV7-2; D uncertain. The CDR3 is 13 residues long. V lost 0 bases, J lost 3 bases, and 3 bases lay in between. The germline CDR1 and CDR2 sequences are SGHTA and FQGNSA. The DNA for the CDR3 is TGTGCCAGCAGCTTAGCATTCTACAATGAGCAGTTCTTC. Amino acid sequence: CASSLAFYNEQFF.

The V gene is TRBV6-6, the J gene TRBJ1-5, with D tentatively TRBD1 (6 bases). The CDR3 consists of 15 residues. V lost 4 bases and J lost 0, with 10 bases in between. CDR1 and CDR2 from the germline V gene are MNHNY and SVGAGI (reference sequence). CDR3 in amino acids: CASSFRTASNQPQHF. The CDR3 region has the DNA TGTGCCAGCAGTTTCCGGACAGCTAGCAATCAGCCCCAGCATTTT.

The chain links TRBV6-6 to TRBJ1-2; D is ambiguous. The CDR3 length is 13 residues. Looked up from germline, CDR1 is MNHNY and CDR2 is SVGAGI (reference sequence). V lost 5 bases, J lost 8 bases, and 15 bases lay in between. CDR3 coding DNA: TGTGCCAGCAGTCCTCGGACCATTGACGGCTACACCTTC. Protein product: CASSPRTIDGYTF.

V usage is TRBV27 and J usage is TRBJ1-4; TRBD1 agrees at 7 bases. Trimming removed 6 bases from V and 5 bases from J; junction bases left unmatched: 6. This CDR3 has 14 residues. Germline-derived CDR1 and CDR2 are MNHEY and SMNVEV (reference sequence). The CDR3 is CASREGQRNEKLFF. CDR3 DNA: TGTGCCAGCAGGGAGGGACAGAGGAATGAAAAACTGTTTTTT.

The CDR3 is CASRRLAGNTGELFF. The CDR3 DNA sequence: TGTGCCAGCAGACGACTAGCGGGGAACACCGGGGAGCTGTTTTTT. The V and J genes are TRBV11-2 and TRBJ2-2; 10 bases agree with TRBD2. Per germline, CDR1 SGHAT and CDR2 FQNNGV. With 6 bases clipped from V and 1 base from J, the junction kept 2 bases outside the gene matches. The CDR3 covers 15 residues.

In this sample, this clone turned up a few times. This chain connects TRBV11-3 to TRBJ1-5; maybe TRBD1 (5 bases). CDR1 and CDR2 (germline): SGHNT, YENEEA. CDR3 length: 14 residues. Trimming shortened V by 10 bases and J by 4 bases, and 17 bases separated the two germline ends. CDR3 in amino acids: CANPGNLTNQPQHF. For the CDR3, the DNA is TGTGCCAACCCAGGGAATTTAACAAATCAGCCCCAGCATTTT.

The chain carries TRBV30 and TRBJ1-1; D not resolved. V gave up 3 bases and J gave up 2 bases, with 13 bases separating them. The CDR3 sequence is 14 residues long. Germline V lookup: CDR1 GTSNPN, CDR2 SVGIG (reference sequence). The CDR3 DNA reads as TGTGCCTGGAGCCCTACGGCCCTAAACACTGAAGCTTTCTTT. It encodes CAWSPTALNTEAFF.